This entry lists 24 T cell receptor beta chains sequenced from one sample in a study of early T cells in non-severe SARS-CoV-2 infection. Using its own MiXCR run on the 5' RACE reads, TCRdb lists one record per CDR3 protein. The sample has about 67,000 distinct CDR3 sequences; roughly 12% are singletons. Sequencing was carried out using whole blood. Source of these receptors: an adult who was a healthcare worker with PCR-confirmed SARS-CoV-2 infection or an uninfected control (not recorded which).

This clonotype was observed many times. The genes are TRBV7-9 and TRBJ1-1; D is ambiguous. Germline V gives CDR1 SEHNR, CDR2 FQNEAQ (reference sequence). Trimming took off 1 base at V and 7 bases at J, with 16 bases between the two ends. The CDR3 is made up of 15 amino acids. CDR3 nucleotide sequence: TGTGCCAGCAGCTTAGACGGGAGGACGAACGTTGAAGCTTTCTTT. This codes for CASSLDGRTNVEAFF.

CDR3: CASSLYRSTEAFF. The CDR3 DNA sequence: TGTGCCAGCAGCTTATATAGATCCACTGAAGCTTTCTTT. The V and J genes are TRBV7-3 and TRBJ1-1; no definite D call. V was cut by 2 bases and J by 4 bases, with 8 bases left in between. Per the germline V gene, CDR1 is SGHTA and CDR2 is FQGTGA. The CDR3 has 13 amino acids.

This clonotype was detected many times. This chain uses TRBV3-1 with TRBJ1-2, with D hard to call. The CDR3 covers 14 residues. Germline CDR1 is LGHDT and CDR2 is YNNKEL (reference sequence). V was pared by 3 bases and J by 7 bases, with 15 bases between. DNA for the CDR3: TGTGCCAGCAGCCAGACGGACGGACGGGGTGGCTACACCTTC. Protein sequence: CASSQTDGRGGYTF.

This clonotype was recorded at least ten times. The chain is built from TRBV7-6 and TRBJ2-2, with no clear D. Trimming shortened V by 0 bases and J by 3 bases, and 14 bases separated the two germline ends. CDR1 and CDR2 (germline): SGHVS, FNYEAQ. This CDR3 has 17 residues. DNA for the CDR3: TGTGCCAGCAGCTTAGCGGTAGGGCAAACCCACACCGGGGAGCTGTTTTTT. It encodes CASSLAVGQTHTGELFF.

This clonotype came up many times. The V and J genes are TRBV15 and TRBJ2-2; 7 nucleotides align to TRBD1. The CDR3 consists of 17 residues. The V gene end was trimmed by 4 bases and the J gene end by 3 bases; junction bases not matched to a gene: 11. Germline V gives CDR1 LNHNV, CDR2 YYDKDF (reference sequence). As DNA, the CDR3 is TGTGCCACCAGCACCTCGCCGACAGGGATTTACACCGGGGAGCTGTTTTTT. Its translation is CATSTSPTGIYTGELFF.

This clonotype was seen more than once but under ten times. CDR3 bases: TGTGCCAGCAGCTATTACACCGGGACTGGGTACGAGCAGTACTTC. Protein: CASSYYTGTGYEQYF. The V call is TRBV4-2, the J call TRBJ2-7; tentative D call: TRBD2 (6 bases). Deletions cut 5 bases from V and 4 bases from J, with 18 bases between. CDR1 is LGHNA and CDR2 is YNFKEQ in the germline V gene. The CDR3 runs 15 residues.

This clonotype was detected a few times. This rearrangement joins TRBV6-6 to TRBJ2-7; TRBD2 matches 14 bases. Germline V gene lookup returns CDR1 MNHNY and CDR2 SVGAGI (reference sequence). The CDR3 has 15 amino acids. V lost 6 bases, J lost 5 bases, and 6 bases stayed unmatched. The DNA for the CDR3 is TGTGCCAGCAGGCGGGGACTAGCGGGAGTGGACGAGCAGTACTTC. Encoded protein: CASRRGLAGVDEQYF.

In the case of this clonotype: Its ends do not fully match the called genes, so a read error is possible. J is TRBJ2-7 and V is TRBV12-3 or TRBV12-4, with 8 bases matching TRBD2. The CDR3 consists of 13 residues. The CDR3 sequence: CASSSAGGAPPVF. The CDR3 DNA follows: TGTGCCAGCAGTTCAGCCGGGGGGGCGCCCCCCGTCTTC.

This clonotype was seen ten or more times. CDR3 sequence: CASSQVGAQTQYF. In nucleotides, the CDR3 is TGTGCCAGCAGCCAAGTAGGTGCCCAGACCCAGTACTTC. The chain combines TRBV3-1 with TRBJ2-5; D call uncertain. This CDR3 has 13 amino acids. In germline, CDR1 is LGHDT, CDR2 YNNKEL (reference sequence). Trimming removed 1 base from V and 6 bases from J, with 9 bases in between.

The chain joins TRBV20-1 to TRBJ1-1; D uncertain. Germline assignment: CDR1 DFQATT and CDR2 SNEGSKA (reference sequence). Trimming removed 2 bases at V and 5 bases at J, with 18 bases between. CDR3 length: 15 residues. DNA for the CDR3: TGCAGTGCTAGATCCGGTGGCGGAGGAGTTACTGAAGCTTTCTTT. It specifies CSARSGGGGVTEAFF.

In this sample, this clonotype turned up many times. V and J are TRBV30 and TRBJ1-3, with D possibly being TRBD1 (5 bases). The CDR3 is 14 amino acids. The V gene's germline CDR1 is GTSNPN and CDR2 SVGIG (reference sequence). V lost 2 bases and J lost 6, with 14 bases in between. The CDR3 DNA is TGTGCCTGGAGTCGGGACCTTACGGCAAACACCATATATTTT. This codes for CAWSRDLTANTIYF.

This clonotype was seen ten or more times. The chain has TRBV20-1 and TRBJ2-6; no reliable D call. Germline CDR1 DFQATT, CDR2 SNEGSKA (reference sequence). The CDR3 has 15 amino acids. V dropped 2 bases and J dropped 4 bases, with 12 bases sitting between them. Written as DNA, the CDR3 is TGCAGTGCTAGACCATCCGGGTCCGGGGCCAACGTCCTGACTTTC. As protein: CSARPSGSGANVLTF.

This clonotype was counted at least ten times. This sequence joins TRBV5-1 and TRBJ2-7; D not certain. The CDR3 spans 14 residues. The V end lost 4 bases, the J end lost 5 bases, and 16 bases lay between the germline ends. Germline V CDR1 and CDR2: SGHRS, YFSETQ. The chain's CDR3 is CASSADNPTDEQYF. In DNA, the CDR3 is TGCGCCAGCAGCGCCGACAATCCCACCGACGAGCAGTACTTC.

At least ten counts were recorded for this clonotype. J is TRBJ2-7 and V is TRBV19; no clear D. The CDR3 is 13 amino acids. Trimming cost V 8 bases and J 0 bases, with 11 bases left between them. CDR1 LNHDA and CDR2 SQIVND come from the germline V gene (reference sequence). CDR3 region: CASQKGNSYEQYF. The CDR3 DNA follows: TGTGCCAGTCAGAAGGGAAACTCCTACGAGCAGTACTTC.

The table lists this clonotype with many counts. The genes are TRBV5-1 and TRBJ2-5, with 10 nucleotides matching TRBD2. This CDR3 spans 16 amino acids. Germline CDR1 is SGHRS and CDR2 is YFSETQ. V lost 0 bases, J lost 2 bases, and 4 bases stayed unmatched. This CDR3 is CASSLAPTSGQETQYF. The CDR3 nucleotides are TGCGCCAGCAGCTTGGCCCCGACTAGCGGGCAAGAGACCCAGTACTTC.

This clonotype has ten or more counts. This sequence joins TRBV6-6 and TRBJ2-2; 11 bases match TRBD1. The ends lost 4 bases at V and 5 bases at J; junction bases unmatched: 12. The CDR3 length is 18 residues. The germline V gene encodes CDR1 MNHNY and CDR2 SVGAGI (reference sequence). The chain's CDR3 is CASSSRVDRGLWTGELFF. CDR3 in DNA: TGTGCCAGCAGTTCCCGAGTGGACAGGGGGCTTTGGACCGGGGAGCTGTTTTTT.

The J gene is TRBJ2-7, the V gene TRBV10-2; perhaps TRBD2 as D (5 bases). From germline, CDR1 is WSHSY and CDR2 SAAADI. The V end lost 3 bases, the J end lost 3 bases, and 12 bases lay between the germline ends. The CDR3 loop spans 14 amino acids. CDR3 loop: CASSDPGTYYEQYF. DNA for the CDR3: TGCGCCAGCAGTGATCCGGGAACCTACTACGAGCAGTACTTC.

The chain links TRBV5-1 to TRBJ2-6, with 10 bases lining up with TRBD1. V was clipped by 2 bases and J by 2 bases; unmatched bases: 10. The CDR3 runs to 19 residues. Per the germline V gene, CDR1 is SGHRS and CDR2 is YFSETQ. CDR3 sequence reads: CASSFPPGQGIPGANVLTF. CDR3 in DNA: TGCGCCAGCAGCTTCCCCCCGGGACAGGGGATTCCTGGGGCCAACGTCCTGACTTTC.

Comment on this clonotype: Just one base apart from a much larger clone, this may be a read error. This chain connects TRBV19 to TRBJ2-3; 7 bases fit TRBD1. CDR3 length: 13 residues. The V gene end was trimmed by 5 bases and the J gene end by 5 bases; junction bases not matched to a gene: 4. The V gene's germline CDR1 is LNHDA and CDR2 SQIVND (reference sequence). CDR3 region: CASSATGRDTQYF. In DNA, the CDR3 is TGTGCCAGTAGTGCGACAGGGCGAGATACGCAGTATTTT.

This clonotype was picked up a small number of times. The chain has TRBV6-5 and TRBJ2-2; D remains unclear. The CDR3 is 13 residues long. Trimming removed 8 bases at V and 0 bases at J, with 7 bases between. The germline gives CDR1 MNHEY, CDR2 SVGAGI. In nucleotides, the CDR3 is TGTGCCAGCGGCGGACCGAACACCGGGGAGCTGTTTTTT. As protein: CASGGPNTGELFF.

This clonotype was observed a handful of times. This chain links TRBV12-3 or TRBV12-4 with TRBJ2-5, with 9 bases that match TRBD1. This CDR3 spans 16 amino acids. The junction had 9 bases not matched to a gene; V was cut back by 5 bases and J by 2 bases. Here the CDR3 reads CASSDPGTGSQETQYF. The CDR3 region has the DNA TGTGCCAGCAGTGACCCCGGGACAGGGTCACAAGAGACCCAGTACTTC.

The sample holds many counts of this clonotype. As DNA, the CDR3 is TGCAGTGCTAGTTACAGCGGGAGGGGTAATGAGCAGTTCTTC. This translates into CSASYSGRGNEQFF. This chain links TRBV20-1 with TRBJ2-1; 10 positions match TRBD2. Germline V gene lookup returns CDR1 DFQATT and CDR2 SNEGSKA (reference sequence). The CDR3 length is 14 residues. Germline trimming cut 3 bases from V and 7 bases from J; bases unmatched to any gene: 6.

This clonotype was found many times. The chain recombines TRBV11-2 with TRBJ2-1; D perhaps matches TRBD2 (6 bases). The CDR3 loop spans 16 amino acids. CDR1 is SGHAT, CDR2 FQNNGV, per germline. Trimming shortened V by 2 bases and J by 6 bases, and 17 bases separated the two germline ends. CDR3 in DNA: TGTGCCAGCAGCTTATTCATCACTAGCATCACCAATGAGCAGTTCTTC. It specifies CASSLFITSITNEQFF.

The V and J genes are TRBV14 and TRBJ1-1; a possible D gene is TRBD1 (6 bases). Germline-derived CDR1 and CDR2 are SGHDN and FVKESK. V lost 2 bases and J lost 5, with 27 bases in between. The CDR3 spans 19 residues. As DNA, the CDR3 is TGTGCCAGCAGCCAACCCCGCGAGGGGGACATTTCAGGGCGAACTGAAGCTTTCTTT. It translates to CASSQPREGDISGRTEAFF.